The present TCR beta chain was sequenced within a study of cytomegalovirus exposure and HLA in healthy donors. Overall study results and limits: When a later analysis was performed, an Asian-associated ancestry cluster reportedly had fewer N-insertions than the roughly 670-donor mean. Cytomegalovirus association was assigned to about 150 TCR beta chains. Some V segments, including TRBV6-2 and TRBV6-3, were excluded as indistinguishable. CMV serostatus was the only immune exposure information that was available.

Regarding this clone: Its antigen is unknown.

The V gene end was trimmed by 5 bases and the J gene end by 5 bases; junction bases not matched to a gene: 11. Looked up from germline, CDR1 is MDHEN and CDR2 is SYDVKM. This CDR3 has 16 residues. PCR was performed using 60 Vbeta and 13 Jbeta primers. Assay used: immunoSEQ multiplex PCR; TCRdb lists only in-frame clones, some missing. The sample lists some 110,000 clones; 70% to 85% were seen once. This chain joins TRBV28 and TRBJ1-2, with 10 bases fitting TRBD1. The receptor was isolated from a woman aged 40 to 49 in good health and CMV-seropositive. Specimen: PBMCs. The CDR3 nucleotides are TGTGCCAGCAGTCAAGGAGGGGACAGGGGAGGGTATGGCTACACCTTC. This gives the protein CASSQGGDRGGYGYTF.